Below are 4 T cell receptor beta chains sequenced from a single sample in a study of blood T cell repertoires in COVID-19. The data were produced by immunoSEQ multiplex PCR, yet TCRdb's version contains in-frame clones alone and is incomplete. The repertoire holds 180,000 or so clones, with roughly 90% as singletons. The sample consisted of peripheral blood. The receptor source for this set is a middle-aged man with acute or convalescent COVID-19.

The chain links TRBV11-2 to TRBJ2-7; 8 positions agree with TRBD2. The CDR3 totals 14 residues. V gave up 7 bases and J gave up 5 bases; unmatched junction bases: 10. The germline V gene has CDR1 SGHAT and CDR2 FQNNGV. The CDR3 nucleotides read TGTGCCAGCAAAATTAGCGGGATCTTTCACGAGCAGTACTTC. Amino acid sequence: CASKISGIFHEQYF.

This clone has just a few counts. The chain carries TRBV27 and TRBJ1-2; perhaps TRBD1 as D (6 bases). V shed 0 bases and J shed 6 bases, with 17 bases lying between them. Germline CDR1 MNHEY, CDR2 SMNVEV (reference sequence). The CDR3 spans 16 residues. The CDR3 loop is CASSLSRGALGNGYTF. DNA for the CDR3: TGTGCCAGCAGTTTATCCCGGGGGGCGCTTGGGAATGGCTACACCTTC.

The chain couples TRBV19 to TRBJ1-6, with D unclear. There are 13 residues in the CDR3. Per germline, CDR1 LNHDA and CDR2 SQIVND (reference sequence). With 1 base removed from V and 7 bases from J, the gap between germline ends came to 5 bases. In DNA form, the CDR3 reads TGTGCCAGTAGTATAGGAGGGAATTCACCCCTCCACTTT. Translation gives CASSIGGNSPLHF.

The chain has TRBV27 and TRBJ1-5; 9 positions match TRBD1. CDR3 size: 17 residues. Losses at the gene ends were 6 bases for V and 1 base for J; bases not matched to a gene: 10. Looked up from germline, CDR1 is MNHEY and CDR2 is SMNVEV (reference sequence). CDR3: CASRVTGGVWSNQPQHF. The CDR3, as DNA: TGTGCCAGCAGAGTCACAGGGGGCGTTTGGAGCAATCAGCCCCAGCATTTT.